This T cell receptor beta chain was observed in a study of T cell responses to AZD1222 COVID-19 vaccine. Study results and limitations: Targeting of unmutated variant regions was reportedly seen in nearly half of spike-specific TCRs. Seropositive status at baseline applied to only a handful of AZD1222 recipients.

Clones were read by immunoSEQ multiplex PCR, and TCRdb kept only the in-frame ones, dropping some. The repertoire has about 200,000 clones, under 95% of them found once; the top ten carry 1%. The CDR3 is 13 amino acids. Deletions cut 6 bases from V and 8 bases from J, with 13 bases between. CDR1 is MNHEY, CDR2 SMNVEV, per germline (reference sequence). For this clone: Its target is not known.

This sequence joins TRBV27 and TRBJ1-4; D ambiguous. Sequenced here: peripheral blood, sampled 28 days after the second AZD1222 dose. The TCR originated in an adult who received the AZD1222 COVID-19 vaccine. This CDR3 is CASRGPNSEKLFF. The CDR3 DNA follows: TGTGCCAGCAGAGGGCCGAATTCGGAAAAACTGTTTTTT.